These T cell receptor beta chains were read from a single sample in a study of cytomegalovirus exposure and HLA in healthy donors. Method: immunoSEQ multiplex PCR; TCRdb's copy keeps in-frame clones and lacks some. Here the sample spans 65,000 to 100,000 clones, 80% to 95% being singletons. Sequenced material: PBMCs. The source of these receptors is a woman aged 25 to 39 in good health and CMV-seronegative. CDR3s include the opening cysteine and the closing phenylalanine or tryptophan. The D gene is left open where the match is weak. The size field is filled for only some rows; it gives once, few, many or a size class.

V	D	J	size	DNA	CDR3
TRBV25-1	NA	TRBJ2-1	NA	TGTGCCAGCAGTGAGCAACAGTGGAATGAGCAGTTCTTC	CASSEQQWNEQFF
TRBV6-6	NA	TRBJ2-5	NA	TGTGCCAGCCGAGGGGGCCAAGAGACCCAGTACTTC	CASRGGQETQYF
TRBV6-1	NA	TRBJ2-7	NA	TGTGCCAGCAGTGAAGGACAGGTTAGCTCCTACGAGCAGTACTTC	CASSEGQVSSYEQYF
TRBV5-1	NA	TRBJ2-5	NA	TGCGCCAGCAGCCCGAAGACAGGAGGAGAGACCCAGTACTTC	CASSPKTGGETQYF
TRBV28	NA	TRBJ2-3	NA	TGTGCCAGCAGCTCCCAGGGTAGCACAGATACGCAGTATTTT	CASSSQGSTDTQYF
TRBV5-4	TRBD2	TRBJ2-5	NA	TGTGCCAGCAGCTTGGGAGGCAATATTGGGGGAGGGCTGTTGGAGACCCAGTACTTC	CASSLGGNIGGGLLETQYF
TRBV30	NA	TRBJ2-2	NA	TGTGCCTGGAGGGGACAACTGGTTACCGGGGAGCTGTTTTTT	CAWRGQLVTGELFF
TRBV11-2	TRBD2	TRBJ2-1	NA	TGTGCCAGCAGCTTGACGAGCGGGGGGGGCAATGAGCAGTTCTTC	CASSLTSGGGNEQFF
TRBV4-1	TRBD2	TRBJ2-5	NA	TGCGCCAGCAGCCAAGGGTCGTACGCTAGCGGGATCGGGAAGACCCAGTACTTC	CASSQGSYASGIGKTQYF
TRBV2	NA	TRBJ1-5	NA	TGTGCCAGCAGCACCGGACAGAATAGCAATCAGCCCCAGCATTTT	CASSTGQNSNQPQHF
TRBV18	NA	TRBJ1-1	NA	TGTGCCAGCTCACTCTTGACTGAGGCGATCTCTGAAGCTTTCTTT	CASSLLTEAISEAFF
TRBV7-9	TRBD1	TRBJ1-2	NA	TGTGCCAGCAGCCAGGGACAGGGTGGCTATGGCTACACCTTC	CASSQGQGGYGYTF
TRBV5-8	TRBD2	TRBJ2-5	NA	TGTGCCGAAACGGGGGGGCCCCAAGAGACCCAGTACTTC	CAETGGPQETQYF
TRBV5-6	NA	TRBJ1-1	NA	TGTGCCAGCAGCTTGACGAGGGGGTGGGCTGAAGCTTTCTTT	CASSLTRGWAEAFF
TRBV7-2	NA	TRBJ1-3	NA	TGTGCCAGCAGCTTAGTCGCGCTGAGCTATGGAAACACCATATATTTT	CASSLVALSYGNTIYF
TRBV5-1	NA	TRBJ2-3	NA	TGCGCCAGCAGCTTGGGACTTTGGATGGCAGATACGCAGTATTTT	CASSLGLWMADTQYF
TRBV5-1	NA	TRBJ2-5	NA	TGCGCCAGCAGATGGAGCGGAGGAGAGACCCAGTACTTC	CASRWSGGETQYF
TRBV11-3	TRBD1	TRBJ2-2	few	TGTGCCAGCAGCTTAGGACAGGGGTCCACCGGGGAGCTGTTTTTT	CASSLGQGSTGELFF
TRBV15	TRBD1	TRBJ2-7	NA	TGTGCCACCAGCAGACGGACAGGGAACGTCTACGAGCAGTACTTC	CATSRRTGNVYEQYF
TRBV6-5	NA	TRBJ1-2	NA	TGTGCCAGCAGTTATCAGGGATTCTATGGCTACACCTTC	CASSYQGFYGYTF
TRBV28	NA	TRBJ2-7	NA	TGTGCCAGCAGTTCCAGGGTGGGGGAGCAGTACTTC	CASSSRVGEQYF
TRBV5-4	NA	TRBJ1-1	NA	TGTGCCAGCAGCTTGGGGCAGACTAACACTGAAGCTTTCTTT	CASSLGQTNTEAFF
TRBV28	TRBD1	TRBJ1-2	NA	TGTGCCAGCAGGGTAGGGACAGGGGGCGGCCCATTCACCTTC	CASRVGTGGGPFTF
TRBV7-9	NA	TRBJ2-3	NA	TGTGCCAGCAGCTCCCCCATAGCAGATACGCAGTATTTT	CASSSPIADTQYF
TRBV6-5	TRBD1	TRBJ1-1	NA	TGTGCCAGCAGGTTGGGACAGTACACTGAAGCTTTCTTT	CASRLGQYTEAFF
TRBV6-6	TRBD2	TRBJ2-5	NA	TGTGCCAGCAGGATGACTAGCGGGGAAGAGACCCAGTACTTC	CASRMTSGEETQYF
TRBV4-1	NA	TRBJ1-6	NA	TGCGCCAGCACGCATGAATCCGGGACTCGGAATTCACCCCTCCACTTT	CASTHESGTRNSPLHF
TRBV21-1	NA	TRBJ1-4	NA	TGTGCCAGCAGCATCCAACAGGGGTGGAATGAAAAACTGTTTTTT	CASSIQQGWNEKLFF
TRBV15	NA	TRBJ2-7	NA	TGTGCCACCAGCAGAGGGCCCGATCGCGAGCAGTACTTC	CATSRGPDREQYF
TRBV10-1	TRBD1	TRBJ2-3	NA	TGCGCCAGCAGTCAGGGGACAGTGAGCACAGATACGCAGTATTTT	CASSQGTVSTDTQYF
TRBV4-1	NA	TRBJ1-1	NA	TGCGCCAGCAGCCAAGTTTCTTTGAACACTGAAGCTTTCTTT	CASSQVSLNTEAFF
TRBV6-5	TRBD1	TRBJ1-2	NA	TGTGCCAGCAGTTACACACACAGGGGGCAGAACTATGGCTACACCTTC	CASSYTHRGQNYGYTF
TRBV5-1	NA	TRBJ1-2	once	TGCGCCAGCAGCTTGAGGGGCAGGGGTTCTGGCTACACCTTC	CASSLRGRGSGYTF
TRBV19	NA	TRBJ2-4	NA	TGTGCCAGTAGCCTAGCCAAAAACATTCAGTACTTC	CASSLAKNIQYF
TRBV27	TRBD1	TRBJ1-1	NA	TGTGCCAGCAGTCAAAGGACAGGGGGGGACACTGAAGCTTTCTTT	CASSQRTGGDTEAFF
TRBV7-9	TRBD1	TRBJ1-2	NA	TGTGCCAGCAGCTCGGAACCGGGACAGGGTGACTATGGCTACACCTTC	CASSSEPGQGDYGYTF
TRBV4-3	NA	TRBJ1-1	NA	TGCGCCAGCAGCCAAGTCTGGCGCGGGAACACTGAAGCTTTCTTT	CASSQVWRGNTEAFF
TRBV15	NA	TRBJ2-1	NA	TGTGCCACCAGCAGAGTTGTAGAGGAGGAGCAGTTCTTC	CATSRVVEEEQFF
TRBV9	TRBD1	TRBJ1-1	NA	TGTGCCAGCAGCGTACATGGACAGGGGGGCACTGAAGCTTTCTTT	CASSVHGQGGTEAFF
TRBV19	TRBD2	TRBJ2-1	NA	TGTGCCAGTAGTCTCCACACTAGCGGAAAGTTCTTC	CASSLHTSGKFF
TRBV4-2	NA	TRBJ2-6	NA	TGTGCCAGCAGCCAAGCTCGCCGGTCTGGGGCCAACGTCCTGACTTTC	CASSQARRSGANVLTF
TRBV10-3	NA	TRBJ2-1	once	TGTGCCATCAGTGAGGGGGGGAGGCTCACCTACAATGAGCAGTTCTTC	CAISEGGRLTYNEQFF
TRBV30	TRBD1	TRBJ2-1	NA	TGTGCCTGGAGTGTAATAAAGGACAGGGGGCGCAATGAGCAGTTCTTC	CAWSVIKDRGRNEQFF
TRBV7-9	NA	TRBJ1-2	NA	TGTGCCAGCAGCAGGGAGCTCTATGGCTACACCTTC	CASSRELYGYTF
TRBV5-1	TRBD1	TRBJ2-1	once	TGCGCCAGCAAACGTACAGGGGCGACATACTACAATGAGCAGTTCTTC	CASKRTGATYYNEQFF
TRBV10-3	NA	TRBJ2-7	NA	TGTGCCATCAGTGCAAGCGGAACCTACGAGCAGTACTTC	CAISASGTYEQYF
TRBV5-1	TRBD1	TRBJ2-3	once	TGCGCCAGCAGCCCACCGACAGGGCAAACAGATACGCAGTATTTT	CASSPPTGQTDTQYF
TRBV5-8	TRBD2	TRBJ2-3	once	TGTGCCAGCAGCCCCACCCTGACTAGCGCGACAGATACGCAGTATTTT	CASSPTLTSATDTQYF
TRBV29-1	TRBD1	TRBJ1-2	NA	TGCAGCGTTGGGGACAGGCTCTATGGCTACACCTTC	CSVGDRLYGYTF